Each of the 28 T cell receptor beta chains below was sequenced from the same sample in a study of T-cell memory formation after mild COVID-19. TCRdb analysed the 5' RACE reads with MiXCR anew, one entry per CDR3 protein. The data show 200,000 to 250,000 distinct CDR3 sequences, approximately 10% seen once. The sample consisted of PBMCs or a T cell subset sorted from them (not recorded which). Receptors originate from a man younger than 35 who had mild COVID-19 (a few samples of this study predate the infection). Cell type and time point are not known.

There are many counts of this clonotype. A junction boundary mismatches the germline segment, possibly from a read error. The chain joins TRBV7-7 to TRBJ2-3, with TRBD1 as a possible D gene (5 bases). Germline V gives CDR1 SSHAT, CDR2 FNYEAQ (reference sequence). The CDR3 runs 14 residues. For the CDR3, the DNA is TGTGCTAGCAGCTTAGGAAGGGGCGCAGATACGCAGTATTTT. It yields the protein CASSLGRGADTQYF.

This chain uses TRBV10-3 with TRBJ1-1; tentatively, D is TRBD1 (6 bases). Between the trimmed V and J ends, which lost 4 bases and 8 bases, there was a span of 8 bases. This CDR3 region has 11 residues. Germline CDR1 ENHRY, CDR2 SYGVKD. CDR3 amino acids: CAISGQGEAFF. CDR3 nucleotide sequence: TGTGCCATCAGTGGGCAGGGGGAAGCTTTCTTT.

This clonotype was counted between two and nine times. V and J are TRBV18 and TRBJ2-7, with D tentatively TRBD2 (5 bases). Germline assignment: CDR1 KGHSH and CDR2 LQKENI. V lost 3 bases, J lost 6 bases, and 12 bases lay in between. The CDR3 loop spans 13 amino acids. This CDR3 is CASSPGREAEQYV. CDR3 nucleotides: TGTGCCAGCTCACCCGGACGGGAAGCCGAGCAGTACGTC.

This sequence joins TRBV4-2 and TRBJ2-1, with 11 bases identical to TRBD2. Germline V gives CDR1 LGHNA, CDR2 YNFKEQ. V lost 4 bases to trimming and J lost 5 bases; unmatched junction nucleotides: 13. The CDR3 totals 18 residues. Here the CDR3 reads CASSPASPGLADDNEQFF. CDR3 DNA sequence: TGTGCCAGCAGCCCAGCCAGTCCGGGACTAGCGGACGACAATGAGCAGTTCTTC.

V and J are TRBV5-1 and TRBJ2-7, with unresolved D. The V and J ends lost 3 bases and 0 bases respectively, with 7 bases between them. From germline, CDR1 is SGHRS and CDR2 YFSETQ. The CDR3 is 13 residues long. Written as DNA, the CDR3 is TGCGCCAGCAGCTACCAGGCCTCCTACGAGCAGTACTTC. It translates to CASSYQASYEQYF. Using reference TRBV5-1 and TRBJ2-7 for the parts outside the CDR3, the full variable domain is KAGVTQTPRYLIKTRGQQVTLSCSPISGHRSVSWYQQTPGQGLQFLFEYFSETQRNKGNFPGRFSGRQFSNSRSEMNVSTLELGDSALYLCASSYQASYEQYFGPGTRLTVT.

This clonotype was picked up a small number of times. The V gene is TRBV20-1, the J gene TRBJ2-6; 8 bases are shared with TRBD1. CDR1 and CDR2 (germline): DFQATT, SNEGSKA (reference sequence). With 3 bases clipped from V and 2 bases from J, the junction kept 0 bases outside the gene matches. The CDR3 is made up of 14 amino acids. The CDR3 nucleotides are TGCAGTGCTAGGACAGGGGCTGGGGCCAACGTCCTGACTTTC. It encodes CSARTGAGANVLTF.

J is TRBJ1-2 and V is TRBV6-5; 7 bases are shared with TRBD1. V lost 6 bases, J lost 3 bases, and 13 bases stayed unmatched. This CDR3 region has 16 residues. Germline V lookup: CDR1 MNHEY, CDR2 SVGAGI. The CDR3 is CASSPERDRRHYGYTF. For the CDR3, the DNA is TGTGCCAGCAGCCCCGAGCGGGACAGAAGGCACTATGGCTACACCTTC.

J is TRBJ2-7 and V is TRBV7-9, with D tentatively TRBD1 (7 bases). V was shortened by 10 bases and J by 4 bases, with 23 bases between the two germline ends. Germline assignment: CDR1 SEHNR and CDR2 FQNEAQ (reference sequence). This CDR3 has 15 residues. The CDR3 DNA sequence: TGTGCCACCACCGGAGGAGGGGGCGAGGGTTACGAGCAGTACTTC. Residues: CATTGGGGEGYEQYF.

In this sample, this clonotype turned up a few times. The genes are TRBV7-3 and TRBJ2-3; TRBD2 aligns across 9 bases. Trimming removed 5 bases from V and 1 base from J; junction bases left unmatched: 4. Germline V gives CDR1 SGHTA, CDR2 FQGTGA. This CDR3 contains 15 residues. The CDR3 nucleotides read TGTGCCAGCAGCCTAGCGGGAACCGGCACAGATACGCAGTATTTT. Translation gives CASSLAGTGTDTQYF.

J is TRBJ2-1 and V is TRBV6-5; D is ambiguous. The germline V gene has CDR1 MNHEY and CDR2 SVGAGI. This CDR3 has 13 residues. The V end lost 2 bases, the J end lost 10 bases, and 12 bases lay between the germline ends. The CDR3: CASSYQGSREQFF. The CDR3, as DNA: TGTGCCAGCAGTTACCAAGGTAGCCGGGAGCAGTTCTTC.

This clonotype has a handful of counts. As DNA, the CDR3 is TGTGCCAGCAGCCCCGGGGGTTTGATCCTTGCCTATGGCTACACCTTC. Encoded protein: CASSPGGLILAYGYTF. The chain joins TRBV3-1 to TRBJ1-2; TRBD1 might be the D (5 bases). V shed 4 bases and J shed 4 bases, with 19 bases lying between them. The CDR3 length is 16 residues. Germline V gene lookup returns CDR1 LGHDT and CDR2 YNNKEL (reference sequence).

This clonotype was observed at least ten times. The J gene is TRBJ1-1, the V gene TRBV6-6, with D possibly TRBD1 on 5 matching bases. CDR3 length equals 17 residues. The V gene lost 2 bases and the J gene lost 1 base, with 17 bases spanning the gap. CDR1 and CDR2 (germline): MNHNY, SVGAGI (reference sequence). The CDR3 bases are TGTGCCAGCAGTTACGGAAATCGGGGCAGGGAGAACACTGAAGCTTTCTTT. Protein sequence: CASSYGNRGRENTEAFF.

This clonotype was seen a few times. V and J are TRBV6-2 or TRBV6-3 and TRBJ2-3; D may be TRBD1 (5 bases). The CDR3 consists of 15 residues. Germline V gene sequence: CDR1 MNHEY, CDR2 SVGEGT. Trimming stripped 0 bases from V and 9 bases from J, with 16 bases between. The CDR3 region has the DNA TGTGCCAGCAGTTACTCGACCCCGGGCAGGGTGACGCAGTATTTT. It codes for CASSYSTPGRVTQYF.

This clonotype was seen a few times. The chain couples TRBV7-9 to TRBJ2-3, with 9 bases that match TRBD2. Trimming cost V 3 bases and J 6 bases; bases outside gene matches: 19. This CDR3 has 19 residues. CDR1 and CDR2 (germline): SEHNR, FQNEAQ (reference sequence). The CDR3 nucleotides are TGTGCCAGCAGCTTGGCGCGGGGAATGACTAGCGGCAGAGGGGATACGCAGTATTTT. This encodes CASSLARGMTSGRGDTQYF.

V gene TRBV9 combines with J gene TRBJ1-5; no reliable D call. The V end lost 0 bases, the J end lost 6 bases, and 13 bases lay between the germline ends. Germline V gene data show CDR1 as SGDLS and CDR2 as YYNGEE. The CDR3 is 15 residues long. The CDR3 DNA follows: TGTGCCAGCAGCGTAGATCCGGACGTACGTCAGCCCCAGCATTTT. This encodes CASSVDPDVRQPQHF.

This clonotype has more than one count but fewer than ten. CDR3 bases: TGCGCCAGCAGCCAAGGGGGGGCGCATGGTTATGGCTACACCTTC. Its translation: CASSQGGAHGYGYTF. V usage is TRBV4-1 and J usage is TRBJ1-2, with D perhaps TRBD1 (6 bases). Germline CDR1 is MGHRA and CDR2 is YSYEKL. V was pared by 1 base and J by 5 bases, with 14 bases between. The CDR3 spans 15 residues.

The V call is TRBV12-3 or TRBV12-4, the J call TRBJ1-3; D is unresolved. The CDR3 totals 17 residues. Trimming pared 2 bases from V and 0 bases from J, leaving 14 bases between. The CDR3 DNA reads TGTGCCAGCAGTTTATGGTGGAGGTTGCCCTCTGGAAACACCATATATTTT. The encoded protein is CASSLWWRLPSGNTIYF.

This clonotype was counted between two and nine times. V is TRBV18 and J is TRBJ2-3, with TRBD1 matching 10 bases. V trimming: 8 bases; J trimming: 6 bases; junction bases outside the gene matches: 11. Germline V gene sequence: CDR1 KGHSH, CDR2 LQKENI. The CDR3 is 15 amino acids. The CDR3 protein is CASRRDRGGSDTQYF. CDR3 in DNA: TGTGCCAGCCGAAGGGACAGGGGTGGCTCCGATACGCAGTATTTT.

This clonotype was observed a handful of times. V is TRBV7-3 and J is TRBJ2-3; 7 nucleotides match TRBD2. The J segment lost 1 base and the V segment lost 4 bases, leaving 5 bases of the junction unmatched. Germline V CDR1 and CDR2: SGHTA, FQGTGA. CDR3 size: 15 residues. CDR3: CASSSGAGGTDTQYF. CDR3 DNA: TGTGCCAGCAGCTCCGGGGCGGGGGGCACAGATACGCAGTATTTT.

CDR3: CASSQDPSRTDTQYF. DNA for the CDR3: TGTGCCAGCAGCCAAGATCCGTCACGCACAGATACGCAGTATTTT. The rearrangement joins TRBV14 to TRBJ2-3; D is uncertain. Germline CDR1 is SGHDN and CDR2 is FVKESK. Between the trimmed V and J ends, which lost 0 bases and 1 base, there was a span of 8 bases. CDR3 length: 15 residues.

This sequence joins TRBV9 and TRBJ2-2, with D possibly TRBD1 on 6 matching bases. With 3 bases removed from V and 7 bases from J, the gap between germline ends came to 13 bases. The CDR3 runs 14 residues. Germline V gene lookup returns CDR1 SGDLS and CDR2 YYNGEE. CDR3 sequence: CASSATGSNGELFF. The CDR3 bases are TGTGCCAGCAGCGCTACAGGGTCCAACGGGGAGCTGTTTTTT.

This sequence joins TRBV4-3 and TRBJ2-4; 7 bases are shared with TRBD1. The CDR3 length is 16 residues. Unmatched junction bases numbered 7, after V lost 5 bases and J lost 0 bases. The germline CDR1 and CDR2 sequences are LGHNA and YSLEER. CDR3 in amino acids: CASSSGQSLAKNIQYF. The CDR3, as DNA: TGCGCCAGCAGCTCGGGACAGTCGCTAGCCAAAAACATTCAGTACTTC.

This clonotype was picked up a small number of times. V and J are TRBV10-2 and TRBJ1-1; D is possibly TRBD1 (5 bases). Germline V gene data show CDR1 as WSHSY and CDR2 as SAAADI. Trimming removed 1 base from V and 3 bases from J, with 6 bases in between. CDR3 length: 13 amino acids. CDR3 protein: CASSEWGDTEAFF. The CDR3 bases are TGCGCCAGCAGTGAGTGGGGGGACACTGAAGCTTTCTTT.

The rearrangement links TRBV28 to TRBJ1-3; no definite D call. The CDR3 is made up of 14 amino acids. The V end was cut by 6 bases, the J end by 1 base, with 10 bases between. Germline V gives CDR1 MDHEN, CDR2 SYDVKM. CDR3 loop: CASRRRESGNTIYF. CDR3 DNA sequence: TGTGCCAGCAGGCGGAGGGAGTCTGGAAACACCATATATTTT. The full variable domain, completed using reference TRBV28 and TRBJ1-3, is DVKVTQSSRYLVKRTGEKVFLECVQDMDHENMFWYRQDPGLGLRLIYFSYDVKMKEKGDIPEGYSVSREKKERFSLILESASTNQTSMYLCASRRRESGNTIYFGEGSWLTVV.

This clonotype came up a few times. The rearrangement joins TRBV6-2 or TRBV6-3 to TRBJ2-3; D possibly uses TRBD1 or TRBD2 (5 bases each). CDR1 and CDR2 from the germline V gene are MNHEY and SVGEGT. V was clipped by 0 bases and J by 2 bases, with 15 bases between them. CDR3 length equals 17 residues. The CDR3 DNA is TGTGCCAGCAGTTACTCGGACACTAGTTCGGCCACAGATACGCAGTATTTT. Its translation: CASSYSDTSSATDTQYF.

This sequence joins TRBV7-6 and TRBJ2-3; weak D call: TRBD2 (5 bases). V lost 1 base and J lost 6, with 11 bases in between. The germline gives CDR1 SGHVS, CDR2 FNYEAQ. This CDR3 has 14 amino acids. The CDR3: CASSLVRGSDTQYF. CDR3 sequence (DNA): TGTGCCAGCAGCTTAGTCAGAGGGTCGGATACGCAGTATTTT.

This clonotype was detected a few times. The V and J genes are TRBV29-1 and TRBJ2-1; 8 bases fit TRBD1. Germline-derived CDR1 and CDR2 are SQVTM and ANQGSEA. The CDR3 has 12 residues. V lost 4 bases and J lost 5; bases outside the gene matches: 1. This chain's CDR3 is CSVGQGHNEQFF. As DNA, the CDR3 is TGCAGCGTTGGACAGGGGCACAATGAGCAGTTCTTC.

There are a few counts of this clonotype. The chain carries TRBV7-6 and TRBJ2-1; the D gene is possibly TRBD1 (5 bases). Trimming took off 5 bases at V and 5 bases at J, with 13 bases between the two ends. The CDR3 spans 14 residues. Germline lookup yields CDR1 SGHVS and CDR2 FNYEAQ. CDR3 amino acids: CASSPTEAHNEQFF. The DNA for the CDR3 is TGTGCCAGCAGCCCGACAGAAGCTCACAATGAGCAGTTCTTC.